One sample yielded the 7 T cell receptor beta chains listed below, sequenced in a study of CD8 T cells in Susac syndrome. The RNA input was roughly 0.45 to 1 ug, and it was reverse transcribed with random hexamers. TCRdb re-derived calls from the immunoSEQ multiplex PCR reads in MiXCR, one entry per CDR3 protein. The table has about 76,000 distinct CDR3 sequences, roughly 90% seen once; the top ten hold around 0.49%. Sequencing was done on a sample of CD8+ T cells from PBMCs. Receptors originate from a human donor with multiple sclerosis.

The rearrangement links TRBV4-1 to TRBJ2-7; 8 nucleotides line up with TRBD2. The CDR3 runs 16 residues. Germline lookup yields CDR1 MGHRA and CDR2 YSYEKL. Losses at the gene ends were 2 bases for V and 1 base for J; bases not matched to a gene: 7. This chain's CDR3 is CASSQFGLAPSYEQYF. The CDR3 DNA reads TGCGCCAGCAGCCAATTTGGACTAGCCCCTTCCTACGAGCAGTACTTC.

The chain carries TRBV29-1 and TRBJ2-1; tentative D call: TRBD1 (5 bases). Between the trimmed V and J ends, which lost 8 bases and 1 base, there was a span of 15 bases. The CDR3 consists of 14 residues. Germline V gives CDR1 SQVTM, CDR2 ANQGSEA. The chain's CDR3 is CSIETSGSYNEQFF. CDR3 sequence (DNA): TGCAGCATAGAAACTTCAGGGTCCTACAATGAGCAGTTCTTC.

This chain links TRBV7-9 with TRBJ2-1; 8 bases are a match to TRBD1. CDR3 length: 16 residues. With V trimmed by 5 bases and J by 6 bases, 12 bases remained unmatched. Germline CDR1 and CDR2: SEHNR and FQNEAQ (reference sequence). The CDR3 DNA reads TGTGCCAGCAGCCCCACCCAGGGGGCGAATCGCAATGAGCAGTTCTTC. The encoded protein is CASSPTQGANRNEQFF.

V usage is TRBV28 and J usage is TRBJ1-2, with TRBD1 matching over 7 bases. The CDR3 length is 16 residues. Germline V CDR1 and CDR2: MDHEN, SYDVKM. Trimming at V came to 1 base and at J to 4 bases, leaving 9 bases not matched to a gene. CDR3 in amino acids: CASSLLADRRLYGYTF. The CDR3 nucleotides read TGTGCCAGCAGTTTATTGGCGGACAGGAGACTCTATGGCTACACCTTC.

The rearrangement uses TRBV28 and TRBJ2-1, with a weak D call TRBD1 (6 bases). The V end was cut by 5 bases, the J end by 1 base, with 12 bases between. CDR1 is MDHEN, CDR2 SYDVKM, per germline. The CDR3 consists of 15 residues. CDR3 in DNA: TGTGCCAGCAGTCACAGGGTAGGGTCCTACAATGAGCAGTTCTTC. It translates to CASSHRVGSYNEQFF.

This clonotype was seen a few times. The chain combines TRBV27 with TRBJ2-3; perhaps TRBD1 as D (6 bases). The ends were cut back, 6 bases at V and 0 bases at J, with 13 bases in the middle. Per the germline V gene, CDR1 is MNHEY and CDR2 is SMNVEV (reference sequence). The CDR3 extends over 15 amino acids. The CDR3 nucleotides are TGTGCCAGCAGCGCCGGACAGTTTAGCACAGATACGCAGTATTTT. It yields the protein CASSAGQFSTDTQYF.

The chain combines TRBV4-3 with TRBJ1-2, with TRBD1 matching over 7 bases. V lost 5 bases and J lost 7; bases outside the gene matches: 7. Germline values: CDR1 LGHNA, CDR2 YSLEER. This CDR3 is built from 13 residues. The CDR3 region is CASSATGVAGYTF. CDR3 DNA: TGCGCCAGCAGCGCTACAGGGGTGGCTGGCTACACCTTC.